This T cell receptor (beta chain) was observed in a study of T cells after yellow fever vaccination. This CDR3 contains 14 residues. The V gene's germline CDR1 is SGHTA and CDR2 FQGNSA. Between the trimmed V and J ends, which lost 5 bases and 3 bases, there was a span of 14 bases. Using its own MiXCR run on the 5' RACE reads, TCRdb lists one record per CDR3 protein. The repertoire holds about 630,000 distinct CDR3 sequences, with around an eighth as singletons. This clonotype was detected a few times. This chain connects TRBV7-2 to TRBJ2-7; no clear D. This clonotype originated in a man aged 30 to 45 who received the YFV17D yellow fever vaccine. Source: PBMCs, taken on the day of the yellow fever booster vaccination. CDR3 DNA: TGTGCCAGCAGCCCCGGGCGACCTTACTACGAGCAGTACTTC. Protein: CASSPGRPYYEQYF.